Each of the 23 T cell receptor beta chains below was sequenced from the same sample in a study of shared clonotypes between healthy human individuals. Here immunoSEQ multiplex PCR was the method, and the copy in TCRdb shows in-frame clones only, minus some. The sample has approximately 2.3 million clones, more than 85% seen once. The sample was naive CD4+ T cells from PBMCs. Subset indicated: CD45RA+ positively selected. The receptors were gathered from a man younger than 35 in good health. Some clones in this sample may be carry-over from other donors' samples.

The rearrangement uses TRBV5-1 and TRBJ2-2; 7 bases align to TRBD2. The CDR3 is made up of 15 amino acids. Looked up from germline, CDR1 is SGHRS and CDR2 is YFSETQ. Germline trimming cut 0 bases from V and 7 bases from J; bases unmatched to any gene: 6. CDR3 DNA: TGCGCCAGCAGCTTGGGGGACTATCCGGGCGGGGAGCTGTTTTTT. Its translation: CASSLGDYPGGELFF.

The rearrangement joins TRBV27 to TRBJ2-1; D gene ambiguous. The germline V gene has CDR1 MNHEY and CDR2 SMNVEV (reference sequence). V was shortened by 2 bases and J by 4 bases, with 12 bases between the two germline ends. The CDR3 spans 15 residues. CDR3 protein: CASSLDIGNYNEQFF. In DNA form, the CDR3 reads TGTGCCAGCAGTTTAGACATTGGAAATTACAATGAGCAGTTCTTC.

V is TRBV19 and J is TRBJ1-4; 8 bases are shared with TRBD1. J was trimmed by 2 bases and V by 7 bases; bases with no gene match: 6. Germline V gene data show CDR1 as LNHDA and CDR2 as SQIVND (reference sequence). The CDR3 is 15 amino acids. CDR3 nucleotides: TGTGCCAGTACAAGACGACAGGGGACTAATGAAAAACTGTTTTTT. This encodes CASTRRQGTNEKLFF.

The chain employs TRBV2 and TRBJ2-7, with D perhaps being TRBD1 or TRBD2 (7 bases each). The CDR3 length is 15 residues. Germline V gene sequence: CDR1 SNHLY, CDR2 FYNNEI. Trimming removed 5 bases from V and 0 bases from J, with 14 bases in between. DNA for the CDR3: TGTGCCAGCAGTATCCAGGGGGGGTACTCCTACGAGCAGTACTTC. Encoded protein: CASSIQGGYSYEQYF.

The V gene is TRBV6-5, the J gene TRBJ1-5, with a possible D match to TRBD1 (5 bases). V gave up 2 bases and J gave up 0 bases, with 11 bases separating them. CDR1 and CDR2 from the germline V gene are MNHEY and SVGAGI. This CDR3 region has 16 residues. CDR3 sequence: CASSYGAVGSNQPQHF. CDR3 coding DNA: TGTGCCAGCAGTTACGGGGCAGTAGGTAGCAATCAGCCCCAGCATTTT.

This clone came up once. The chain couples TRBV14 to TRBJ2-7; possible D gene TRBD2, 6 bases. The CDR3 loop spans 17 amino acids. Trimming took 4 bases from V and 2 from J, leaving 21 bases between them. CDR1 is SGHDN, CDR2 FVKESK, per germline. CDR3 bases: TGTGCCAGCAGCCCACGCTTCCCGATGCGGGGTACCTACGAGCAGTACTTC. Its translation is CASSPRFPMRGTYEQYF.

The chain links TRBV27 to TRBJ1-2; D might be TRBD1 (6 bases). The ends were cut back, 6 bases at V and 7 bases at J, with 15 bases in the middle. Germline CDR1 and CDR2: MNHEY and SMNVEV (reference sequence). The CDR3 spans 13 residues. The CDR3 loop is CASSTRRGLGYTF. DNA of the CDR3: TGTGCCAGCAGCACTAGGCGGGGGCTTGGCTACACCTTC.

The chain couples TRBV28 to TRBJ2-7, with 8 bases fitting TRBD1. With 4 bases clipped from V and 9 bases from J, the junction kept 11 bases outside the gene matches. CDR1 is MDHEN and CDR2 is SYDVKM in the germline V gene. CDR3 length: 14 amino acids. DNA of the CDR3: TGTGCCAGCAGTTCGACAGGGGTGGGACTCGGGCAGTACTTC. Its protein is CASSSTGVGLGQYF.

The chain is built from TRBV18 and TRBJ2-1; TRBD1 agrees at 8 bases. Trimming cost V 0 bases and J 4 bases; bases outside gene matches: 2. In germline, CDR1 is KGHSH, CDR2 LQKENI. The CDR3 is made up of 15 amino acids. The CDR3, as DNA: TGTGCCAGCTCACCACCGAGACAGGGGTACAATGAGCAGTTCTTC. Its protein is CASSPPRQGYNEQFF.

The V and J genes are TRBV27 and TRBJ1-4; D not certain. Trimming cost V 5 bases and J 5 bases, with 21 bases left between them. This CDR3 comprises 17 residues. The germline V gene has CDR1 MNHEY and CDR2 SMNVEV (reference sequence). CDR3 DNA: TGTGCCAGCAGTCCCACCCTCTACTCGCGCCCCAATGAAAAACTGTTTTTT. Translation: CASSPTLYSRPNEKLFF.

The chain uses TRBV5-1 and TRBJ2-5; tentatively, D is TRBD1 (6 bases). Germline values: CDR1 SGHRS, CDR2 YFSETQ. The CDR3 contains 15 residues. Trimming took 1 base from V and 3 from J, leaving 13 bases between them. The CDR3 region has the DNA TGCGCCAGCAGCTTGACTACGGGACAAAAAGAGACCCAGTACTTC. This sequence encodes CASSLTTGQKETQYF.

The gene calls are TRBV2 and TRBJ2-7; 7 positions agree with TRBD2. This CDR3 contains 13 residues. The germline V gene encodes CDR1 SNHLY and CDR2 FYNNEI. V shed 5 bases and J 2 bases; nucleotides not matched to a gene: 3. Here the CDR3 reads CASSSGTPYEQYF. CDR3 DNA sequence: TGTGCCAGCAGTAGCGGGACTCCCTACGAGCAGTACTTC.

V is TRBV7-9 and J is TRBJ1-2, with D hard to call. Germline V CDR1 and CDR2: SEHNR, FQNEAQ (reference sequence). The CDR3 consists of 14 residues. Trimming took off 3 bases at V and 2 bases at J, with 10 bases between the two ends. For the CDR3, the DNA is TGTGCCAGCAGCTTGTCCCAAGGGAACTATGGCTACACCTTC. Translating it yields CASSLSQGNYGYTF.

This clone was found once. J is TRBJ1-4 and V is TRBV7-2; D gene ambiguous. This CDR3 has 16 residues. Germline values: CDR1 SGHTA, CDR2 FQGNSA. V was clipped by 5 bases and J by 4 bases, with 17 bases between them. The CDR3 is CASSPTRNPINEKLFF. In nucleotides, the CDR3 is TGTGCCAGCAGCCCGACACGAAACCCAATTAATGAAAAACTGTTTTTT.

CDR3 bases: TGCACCAGCAGCCAAGTAATTGGTACAACATGGGGGAGACGGTCTGGAAACACCATATATTTT. This translates into CTSSQVIGTTWGRRSGNTIYF. The chain uses TRBV1 and TRBJ1-3. TRBV1 is designated a pseudogene. CDR3 length equals 21 residues.

The rearrangement uses TRBV28 and TRBJ2-6; no reliable D call. The CDR3 consists of 16 residues. Germline CDR1 MDHEN, CDR2 SYDVKM. Trimming removed 5 bases at V and 0 bases at J, with 11 bases between. The CDR3 sequence: CASSPPTASGANVLTF. The CDR3 DNA reads TGTGCCAGCAGTCCCCCCACAGCCTCTGGGGCCAACGTCCTGACTTTC.

The V gene is TRBV2, the J gene TRBJ2-1; the match to TRBD1 covers 10 bases. Trimming took 4 bases from V and 3 from J; bases not matched to a gene: 6. Germline V CDR1 and CDR2: SNHLY, FYNNEI. The CDR3 extends over 16 amino acids. Here the CDR3 DNA reads TGTGCCAGCAGTGGGTCAGGGACAGGGGTCTACAATGAGCAGTTCTTC. Translation: CASSGSGTGVYNEQFF.

The J gene is TRBJ2-1, the V gene TRBV18; D gene unclear. Germline lookup yields CDR1 KGHSH and CDR2 LQKENI. Deletions cut 2 bases from V and 2 bases from J, with 10 bases between. The CDR3 totals 15 residues. In DNA, the CDR3 is TGTGCCAGCTCACCAGGCGCCTCCCCCTACAATGAGCAGTTCTTC. It is translated as CASSPGASPYNEQFF.

The CDR3 here is CASSYFNTQYF. As DNA, the CDR3 is TGTGCCAGCAGTTACTTCAACACGCAGTATTTT. This rearrangement joins TRBV6-5 to TRBJ2-3; D unresolved. Deletions cut 1 base from V and 9 bases from J, with 5 bases between. The CDR3 covers 11 residues. From germline, CDR1 is MNHEY and CDR2 SVGAGI.

The chain carries TRBV4-1 and TRBJ2-1; 7 nucleotides align to TRBD2. Trimming cost V 0 bases and J 4 bases; bases outside gene matches: 9. Germline CDR1 is MGHRA and CDR2 is YSYEKL. CDR3 length: 17 amino acids. The CDR3 DNA follows: TGCGCCAGCAGCCAAGATATGCGGGCTAGCGGATACAATGAGCAGTTCTTC. Translated: CASSQDMRASGYNEQFF.

The chain recombines TRBV27 with TRBJ2-1; a weak D match, TRBD1 (5 bases). The ends were cut back, 6 bases at V and 8 bases at J, with 23 bases in the middle. This CDR3 region has 16 residues. Per the germline V gene, CDR1 is MNHEY and CDR2 is SMNVEV (reference sequence). The CDR3, as DNA: TGTGCCAGCAGCACCACCCCAAGGGGAAGGGCCCATGAGCAGTTCTTC. Protein: CASSTTPRGRAHEQFF.

In its sample, this clone was seen a few times. V and J are TRBV7-3 and TRBJ2-1; D may match TRBD1 or TRBD2 (5 bases each). The CDR3 is 14 amino acids. Germline CDR1 reads SGHTA; CDR2 reads FQGTGA. Trimming took off 5 bases at V and 8 bases at J, with 16 bases between the two ends. This CDR3 reads CASSPAGTRDEQFF. The CDR3 region has the DNA TGTGCCAGCAGCCCAGCCGGGACCCGGGATGAGCAGTTCTTC. Using reference TRBV7-3 and TRBJ2-1 for the parts outside the CDR3, the full variable domain is GAGVSQTPSNKVTEKGKYVELRCDPISGHTALYWYRQSLGQGPEFLIYFQGTGAADDSGLPNDRFFAVRPEGSVSTLKIQRTERGDSAVYLCASSPAGTRDEQFFGPGTRLTVL.

The CDR3 region has the DNA TGTGCCAGTAGTATAGATCGTGGACAGGGAGGCTACACCTTC. It is translated as CASSIDRGQGGYTF. V and J are TRBV19 and TRBJ1-2, with 8 bases that match TRBD1. Unmatched junction bases numbered 5, after V lost 0 bases and J lost 8 bases. Germline V gene lookup returns CDR1 LNHDA and CDR2 SQIVND (reference sequence). This CDR3 has 14 amino acids. The whole variable domain, filled in from reference TRBV19 and TRBJ1-2, reads DGGITQSPKYLFRKEGQNVTLSCEQNLNHDAMYWYRQDPGQGLRLIYYSQIVNDFQKGDIAEGYSVSREKKESFPLTVTSAQKNPTAFYLCASSIDRGQGGYTFGSGTRLTVV.